A selection of T cell receptor beta chains follows, all from one sample in a study of shared clonotypes between healthy human individuals. Method: immunoSEQ multiplex PCR; TCRdb's copy keeps in-frame clones and lacks some. The repertoire holds about 2 million clones, with about 95% as singletons. Sequencing input: naive CD8+ T cells sorted from blood. Receptor source: a man between 18 and 35 years old in good health. Both conserved end residues are part of each CDR3. Fields, in order: CDR3 length, clone size, D gene, V gene, J gene, CDR3 protein, CDR3 DNA. D genes are given only for firm matches. Clone size is stated in some rows and not others, as once, few, many or a class when expanded.

20	.	TRBD2	TRBV4-3	TRBJ2-6	CASSQEGLGLAGSGANVLTF	TGCGCCAGCAGCCAAGAAGGTTTAGGACTAGCGGGATCTGGGGCCAACGTCCTGACTTTC
18	.	.	TRBV11-2	TRBJ2-3	CASSLGSLWEEGTDTQYF	TGTGCCAGCAGCTTAGGCTCCCTGTGGGAAGAAGGCACAGATACGCAGTATTTT
14	.	TRBD2	TRBV9	TRBJ2-5	CASSGGLAGETQYF	TGTGCCAGCAGCGGGGGACTAGCGGGAGAGACCCAGTACTTC
14	.	.	TRBV27	TRBJ2-7	CASSRDGSLYEQYF	TGTGCCAGCAGTAGGGATGGCTCCCTCTACGAGCAGTACTTC
15	.	.	TRBV9	TRBJ1-1	CASSSSTVMNTEAFF	TGTGCCAGCAGCTCTTCGACAGTTATGAACACTGAAGCTTTCTTT
12	few	.	TRBV19	TRBJ1-1	CASSSGPHGAFF	TGTGCCAGTAGTAGTGGTCCCCACGGAGCTTTCTTT
15	.	.	TRBV7-9	TRBJ2-1	CASSLAATPDNEQFF	TGTGCCAGCAGCTTGGCCGCGACTCCAGACAATGAGCAGTTCTTC
13	.	TRBD1	TRBV6-1	TRBJ2-7	CASRPGQGIEQYF	TGTGCCAGCAGGCCGGGACAGGGGATCGAGCAGTACTTC
15	.	.	TRBV4-1	TRBJ2-7	CASSQVTGSSYEQYF	TGCGCCAGCAGCCAAGTCACAGGGAGTTCCTACGAGCAGTACTTC
13	.	.	TRBV6-4	TRBJ1-1	CASSETMNTEAFF	TGTGCCAGCAGTGAGACGATGAACACTGAAGCTTTCTTT
15	.	.	TRBV5-1	TRBJ2-2	CASSPTGSGAGELFF	TGCGCCAGCAGTCCGACCGGGTCAGGTGCCGGGGAGCTGTTTTTT
16	.	.	TRBV13	TRBJ2-7	CASSMALVGPSDEQYF	TGTGCCAGCAGCATGGCTTTAGTGGGCCCGAGCGACGAGCAGTACTTC
12	.	TRBD2	TRBV7-8	TRBJ2-7	CASSLAGGEQYF	TGTGCCAGCAGCTTAGCGGGGGGGGAGCAGTACTTC
11	.	.	TRBV5-6	TRBJ2-5	CASSFWETQYF	TGTGCCAGCAGCTTTTGGGAGACCCAGTACTTC
16	.	TRBD2	TRBV7-9	TRBJ2-7	CASSSPGTSGSYEQYF	TGTGCCAGCAGCTCCCCCGGGACTAGCGGGTCCTACGAGCAGTACTTC
14	.	TRBD1	TRBV6-6	TRBJ2-7	CASSYAGQAHEQYF	TGTGCCAGCAGTTACGCGGGACAGGCCCACGAGCAGTACTTC
18	.	TRBD2	TRBV9	TRBJ2-3	CASSVELAGVPPTDTQYF	TGTGCCAGCAGCGTAGAACTAGCGGGGGTCCCCCCCACAGATACGCAGTATTTT
13	.	.	TRBV27	TRBJ2-1	CASSTGADGEQFF	TGTGCCAGCAGTACCGGGGCAGATGGTGAGCAGTTCTTC
13	.	.	TRBV6-1	TRBJ1-5	CASSEVGNQPQHF	TGTGCCAGCAGTGAGGTAGGCAATCAGCCCCAGCATTTT
17	.	TRBD2	TRBV19	TRBJ2-3	CASSIDLIAGVGDTQYF	TGTGCCAGTAGTATCGACCTTATAGCGGGGGTGGGAGATACGCAGTATTTT
16	.	TRBD1	TRBV11-2	TRBJ1-1	CASSLSPALTGAEAFF	TGTGCCAGCAGCTTATCCCCGGCCCTTACAGGGGCTGAAGCTTTCTTT
17	.	.	TRBV18	TRBJ2-5	CASSPPPGHPYQETQYF	TGTGCCAGCTCACCACCCCCGGGACATCCTTACCAAGAGACCCAGTACTTC
16	.	TRBD2	TRBV5-1	TRBJ2-7	CASSIGLAGSSYEQYF	TGCGCCAGCAGCATTGGACTAGCGGGGAGCTCCTACGAGCAGTACTTC
14	.	TRBD1	TRBV5-6	TRBJ2-7	CASSWDREGYEQYF	TGTGCCAGCAGCTGGGACAGGGAAGGCTACGAGCAGTACTTC
15	.	.	TRBV6-7	TRBJ2-1	CASSPGPPGYNEQFF	TGTGCCAGCAGCCCCGGGCCTCCCGGCTACAATGAGCAGTTCTTC
18	.	TRBD1	TRBV6-9	TRBJ1-2	CASSYSVQTAGGPYGYTF	TGTGCCAGCAGTTATTCGGTCCAGACGGCAGGGGGCCCCTATGGCTACACCTTC
14	.	.	TRBV5-6	TRBJ1-1	CASSLDGGSTEAFF	TGTGCCAGCAGCTTGGACGGGGGCAGTACTGAAGCTTTCTTT
13	once	.	TRBV7-8	TRBJ1-2	CASSLQGHYGYTF	TGTGCCAGCAGCTTACAGGGGCACTATGGCTACACCTTC
15	.	.	TRBV4-1	TRBJ2-2	CASSQDSRATGELFF	TGCGCCAGCAGCCAAGATTCCAGAGCCACCGGGGAGCTGTTTTTT
15	.	.	TRBV11-1	TRBJ2-7	CASSSGLDETYEQYF	TGTGCCAGCAGCTCCGGTCTGGACGAGACCTACGAGCAGTACTTC
13	.	.	TRBV9	TRBJ2-7	CASSVYGGYEQYF	TGTGCCAGCAGCGTTTACGGGGGCTACGAGCAGTACTTC
15	.	.	TRBV4-1	TRBJ2-1	CASSHLGRQTDEQFF	TGCGCCAGCAGCCACTTGGGACGGCAAACGGATGAGCAGTTCTTC
13	.	.	TRBV29-1	TRBJ2-1	CSVDLADYNEQFF	TGCAGCGTCGACCTGGCCGATTACAATGAGCAGTTCTTC
16	.	.	TRBV4-3	TRBJ2-7	CASSQAGEGVAYEQYF	TGCGCCAGCAGCCAAGCGGGTGAGGGGGTCGCCTACGAGCAGTACTTC
12	.	.	TRBV11-2	TRBJ2-7	CASSIPGYEQYF	TGTGCCAGCAGCATACCCGGGTACGAGCAGTACTTC
13	.	.	TRBV27	TRBJ2-3	CASRGSPTDTQYF	TGTGCCAGCAGAGGCAGTCCCACAGATACGCAGTATTTT
15	once	TRBD2	TRBV5-1	TRBJ2-7	CASSLDTSGTYEQYF	TGCGCCAGCAGCTTGGATACTAGCGGGACCTACGAGCAGTACTTC
13	few	.	TRBV5-1	TRBJ2-1	CASRGGSYNEQFF	TGCGCCAGCAGAGGGGGATCCTACAATGAGCAGTTCTTC
16	once	TRBD2	TRBV7-6	TRBJ2-1	CASSLKAGGPFNEQFF	TGTGCCAGCAGCTTAAAAGCGGGAGGGCCTTTTAATGAGCAGTTCTTC
17	once	TRBD1	TRBV5-1	TRBJ2-7	CASSSVPGQLRYYEQYF	TGCGCCAGCAGTTCCGTTCCGGGACAGTTACGTTACTACGAGCAGTACTTC
16	.	.	TRBV7-9	TRBJ2-7	CASSLFGIDTFYEQYF	TGTGCCAGCAGCTTATTCGGTATAGACACCTTCTACGAGCAGTACTTC
13	.	.	TRBV27	TRBJ2-7	CASSFRFGYEQYF	TGTGCCAGCAGTTTTCGCTTCGGCTACGAGCAGTACTTC
16	.	.	TRBV18	TRBJ2-6	CASLRDRTAGANVLTF	TGTGCCAGCCTCCGGGACCGAACAGCTGGGGCCAACGTCCTGACTTTC
13	.	.	TRBV10-1	TRBJ2-7	CASSEDRRGEQYF	TGCGCCAGCAGTGAGGACAGGCGCGGCGAGCAGTACTTC
13	.	TRBD1	TRBV4-1	TRBJ2-5	CASSQRTGETQYF	TGCGCCAGCAGCCAGAGGACAGGAGAGACCCAGTACTTC
18	.	TRBD2	TRBV7-3	TRBJ2-1	CASSLNSGGRSSYNEQFF	TGTGCCAGCAGCTTAAATAGCGGGGGGCGTAGCTCCTACAATGAGCAGTTCTTC
14	.	.	TRBV6-5	TRBJ2-4	CASSYDGEGGIQYF	TGTGCCAGCAGTTACGACGGGGAGGGGGGCATTCAGTACTTC
13	.	.	TRBV11-2	TRBJ2-7	CASSYRKSYEQYF	TGTGCCAGCAGTTACAGGAAGTCCTACGAGCAGTACTTC
13	.	.	TRBV5-6	TRBJ2-7	CASSLGVSYEQYF	TGTGCCAGCAGCTTGGGAGTCAGCTACGAGCAGTACTTC
15	.	TRBD2	TRBV2	TRBJ2-7	CASSRSGGPAYEQYF	TGTGCCAGCAGTCGTAGCGGGGGACCAGCCTACGAGCAGTACTTC